This TCR beta chain was identified in a study of glioma-infiltrating T cells. Broader study findings: CDR3 overlap between tissue and blood was very small. Above-expected tissue-blood divergence occurred in all gliomas, most in low-grade ones.

The CDR3 extends over 14 amino acids. Germline trimming cut 5 bases from V and 2 bases from J; bases unmatched to any gene: 3. Germline CDR1 reads KGHDR; CDR2 reads SFDVKD. This clonotype was recorded at least ten times. Its antigen is unknown. The iRepertoire nested amplicon-rescue multiplex PCR amplified TCR alpha and beta CDR3s from RNA. One-step reverse transcription and amplification started from roughly 100-400 ng of tissue mRNA or PBMC total RNA. TCRdb called the multiplex PCR reads again in MiXCR, with one record for every CDR3 protein. In the table there are about 180,000 distinct CDR3 sequences, around 40% of which are singletons.

This clonotype originated in a human donor with low-grade glioma or glioblastoma, undergoing nonglioma brain surgery, or in good health (not recorded which). The sample comprised glioma tissue, nonneoplastic brain tissue, or PBMCs (not recorded which). The J gene is TRBJ2-3, the V gene TRBV24-1, with 7 bases fitting TRBD1. The CDR3 here is CATSGQGDTDTQYF. The CDR3 nucleotides are TGTGCCACCAGTGGTCAGGGGGACACAGATACGCAGTATTTT.